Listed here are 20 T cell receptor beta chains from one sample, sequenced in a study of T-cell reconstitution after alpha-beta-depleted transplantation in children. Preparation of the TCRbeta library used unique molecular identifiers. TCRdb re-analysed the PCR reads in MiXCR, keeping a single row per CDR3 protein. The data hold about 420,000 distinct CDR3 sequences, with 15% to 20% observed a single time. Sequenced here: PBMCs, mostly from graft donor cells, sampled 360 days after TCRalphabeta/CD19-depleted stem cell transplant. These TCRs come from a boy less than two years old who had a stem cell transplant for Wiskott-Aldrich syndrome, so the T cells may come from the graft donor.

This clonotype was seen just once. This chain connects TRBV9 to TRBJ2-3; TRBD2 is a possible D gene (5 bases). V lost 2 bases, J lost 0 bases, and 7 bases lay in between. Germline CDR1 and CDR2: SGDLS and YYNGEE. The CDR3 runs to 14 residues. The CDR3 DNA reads TGTGCCAGCAGCGTGACTACTAGCACAGATACGCAGTATTTT. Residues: CASSVTTSTDTQYF.

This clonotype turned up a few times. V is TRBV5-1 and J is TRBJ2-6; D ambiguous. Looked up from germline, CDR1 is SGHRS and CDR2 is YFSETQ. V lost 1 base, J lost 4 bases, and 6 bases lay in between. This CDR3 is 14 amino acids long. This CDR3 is CASSLRMGANVLTF. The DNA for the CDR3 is TGCGCCAGCAGCTTGCGCATGGGGGCCAACGTCCTGACTTTC.

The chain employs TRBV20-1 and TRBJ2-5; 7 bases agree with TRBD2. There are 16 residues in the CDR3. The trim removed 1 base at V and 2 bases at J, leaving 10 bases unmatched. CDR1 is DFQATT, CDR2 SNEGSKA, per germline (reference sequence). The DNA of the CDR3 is TGCAGTGCTAGAGTCCGGGACTACCCAAAACAAGAGACCCAGTACTTC. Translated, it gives CSARVRDYPKQETQYF.

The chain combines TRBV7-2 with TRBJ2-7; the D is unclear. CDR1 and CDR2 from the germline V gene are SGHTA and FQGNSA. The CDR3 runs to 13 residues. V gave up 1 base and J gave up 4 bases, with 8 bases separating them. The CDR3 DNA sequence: TGTGCCAGCAGCTTAGAACAGCCATACGAGCAGTACTTC. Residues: CASSLEQPYEQYF.

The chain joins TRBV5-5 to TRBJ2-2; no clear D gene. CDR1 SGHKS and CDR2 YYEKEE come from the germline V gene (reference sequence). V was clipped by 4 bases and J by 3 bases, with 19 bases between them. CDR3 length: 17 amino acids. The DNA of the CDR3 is TGTGCCAGCAGCCCCGGGCCACTTGGTCGATACACCGGGGAGCTGTTTTTT. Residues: CASSPGPLGRYTGELFF. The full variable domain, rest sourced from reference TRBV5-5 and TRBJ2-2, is DAGVTQSPTHLIKTRGQQVTLRCSPISGHKSVSWYQQVLGQGPQFIFQYYEKEERGRGNFPDRFSARQFPNYSSELNVNALLLGDSALYLCASSPGPLGRYTGELFFGEGSRLTVL.

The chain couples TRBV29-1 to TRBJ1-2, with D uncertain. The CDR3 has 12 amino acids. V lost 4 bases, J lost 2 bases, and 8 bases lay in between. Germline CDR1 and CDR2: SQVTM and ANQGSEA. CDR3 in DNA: TGCAGCGTTGGTGTCCGAAACTATGGCTACACCTTC. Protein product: CSVGVRNYGYTF.

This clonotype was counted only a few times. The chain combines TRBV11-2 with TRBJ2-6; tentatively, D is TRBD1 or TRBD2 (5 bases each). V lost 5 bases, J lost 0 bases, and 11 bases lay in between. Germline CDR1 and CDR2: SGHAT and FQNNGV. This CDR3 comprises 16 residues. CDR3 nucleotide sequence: TGTGCCAGCAGCCACGCAGGGAGCTCTGGGGCCAACGTCCTGACTTTC. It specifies CASSHAGSSGANVLTF.

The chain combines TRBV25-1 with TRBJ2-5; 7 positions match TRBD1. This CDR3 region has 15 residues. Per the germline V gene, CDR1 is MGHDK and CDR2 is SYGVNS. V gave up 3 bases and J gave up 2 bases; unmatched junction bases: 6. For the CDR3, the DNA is TGTGCCAGCAGTGAGGACAGGTCAATTCAAGAGACCCAGTACTTC. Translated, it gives CASSEDRSIQETQYF.

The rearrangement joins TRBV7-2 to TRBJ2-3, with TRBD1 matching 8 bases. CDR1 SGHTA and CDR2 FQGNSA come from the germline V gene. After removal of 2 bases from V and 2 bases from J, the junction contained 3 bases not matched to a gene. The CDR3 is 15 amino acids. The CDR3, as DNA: TGTGCCAGCAGCTTACGGGACAGGTTCACAGATACGCAGTATTTT. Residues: CASSLRDRFTDTQYF.

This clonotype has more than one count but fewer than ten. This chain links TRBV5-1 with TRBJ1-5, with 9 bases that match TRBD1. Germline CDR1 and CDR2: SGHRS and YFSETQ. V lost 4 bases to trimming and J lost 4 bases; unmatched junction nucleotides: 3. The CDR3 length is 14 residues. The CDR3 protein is CASSAGTGNQPQHF. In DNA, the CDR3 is TGCGCCAGCAGCGCGGGGACAGGGAATCAGCCCCAGCATTTT.

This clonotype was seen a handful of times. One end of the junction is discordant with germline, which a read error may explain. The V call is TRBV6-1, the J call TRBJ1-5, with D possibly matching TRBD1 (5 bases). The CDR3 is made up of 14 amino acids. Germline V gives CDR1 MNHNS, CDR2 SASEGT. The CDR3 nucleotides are TGTGCCAGCAGAGAAGGGGTCTTCAATCAGCCCCAGCATTTT. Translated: CASREGVFNQPQHF.

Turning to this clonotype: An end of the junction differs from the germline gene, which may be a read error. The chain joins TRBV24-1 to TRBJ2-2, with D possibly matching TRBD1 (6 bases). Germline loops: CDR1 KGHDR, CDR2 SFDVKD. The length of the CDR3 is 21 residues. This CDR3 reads CATCDRRPTQGGGANTGELFF. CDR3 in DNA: TGTGCCACCTGTGATCGAAGACCGACACAGGGTGGGGGCGCGAACACCGGGGAGCTGTTTTTT.

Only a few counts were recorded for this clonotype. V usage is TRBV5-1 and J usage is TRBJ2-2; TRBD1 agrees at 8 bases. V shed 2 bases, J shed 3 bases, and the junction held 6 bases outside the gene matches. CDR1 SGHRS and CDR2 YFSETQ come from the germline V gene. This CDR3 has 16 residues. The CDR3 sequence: CASSFPRGPHTGELFF. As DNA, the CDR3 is TGCGCCAGCAGCTTTCCCAGGGGGCCCCACACCGGGGAGCTGTTTTTT.

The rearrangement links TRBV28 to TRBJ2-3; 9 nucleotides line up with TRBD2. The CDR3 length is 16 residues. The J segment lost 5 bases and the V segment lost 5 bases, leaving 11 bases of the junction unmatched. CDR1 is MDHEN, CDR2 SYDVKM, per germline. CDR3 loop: CASSTGWRGGGDTQYF. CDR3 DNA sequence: TGTGCCAGCAGTACCGGCTGGCGGGGGGGCGGAGATACGCAGTATTTT.

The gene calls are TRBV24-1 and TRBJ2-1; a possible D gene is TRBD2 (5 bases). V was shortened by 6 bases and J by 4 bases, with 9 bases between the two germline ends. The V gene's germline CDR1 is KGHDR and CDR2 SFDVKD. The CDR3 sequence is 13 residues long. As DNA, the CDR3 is TGTGCCACCAGTCCGGACTTTTACAATGAGCAGTTCTTC. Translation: CATSPDFYNEQFF.

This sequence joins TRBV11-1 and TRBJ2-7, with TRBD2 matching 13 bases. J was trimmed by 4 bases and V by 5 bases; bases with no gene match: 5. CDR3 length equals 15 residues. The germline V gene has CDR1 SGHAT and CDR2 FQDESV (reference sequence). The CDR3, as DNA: TGTGCCAGCAGCGTACCGGGACTAGCGGGGTACGAGCAGTACTTC. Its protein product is CASSVPGLAGYEQYF.

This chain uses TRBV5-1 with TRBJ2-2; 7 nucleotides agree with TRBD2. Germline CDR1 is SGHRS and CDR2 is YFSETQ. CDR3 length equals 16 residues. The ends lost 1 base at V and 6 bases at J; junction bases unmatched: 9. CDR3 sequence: CASSLKGGLKSGELFF. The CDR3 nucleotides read TGCGCCAGCAGCTTGAAGGGAGGGCTCAAGTCCGGGGAGCTGTTTTTT.

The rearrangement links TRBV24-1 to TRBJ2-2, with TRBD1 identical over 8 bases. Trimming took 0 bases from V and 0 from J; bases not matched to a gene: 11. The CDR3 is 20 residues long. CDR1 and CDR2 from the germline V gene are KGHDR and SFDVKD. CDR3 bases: TGTGCCACCAGTGATTTGCGCGGTGGGACAGGACGATCGAACACCGGGGAGCTGTTTTTT. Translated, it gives CATSDLRGGTGRSNTGELFF.

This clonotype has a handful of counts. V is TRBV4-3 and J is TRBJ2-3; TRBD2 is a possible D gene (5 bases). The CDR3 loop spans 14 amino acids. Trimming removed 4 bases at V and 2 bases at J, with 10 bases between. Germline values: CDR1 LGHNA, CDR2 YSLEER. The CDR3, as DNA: TGCGCCAGCAGCCGGGCGGGTTTCACAGATACGCAGTATTTT. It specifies CASSRAGFTDTQYF.

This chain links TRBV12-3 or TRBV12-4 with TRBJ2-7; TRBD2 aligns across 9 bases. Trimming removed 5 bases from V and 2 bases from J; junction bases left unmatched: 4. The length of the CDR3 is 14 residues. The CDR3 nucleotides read TGTGCCAGCAGTCCTAGCGGGACCCCCTACGAGCAGTACTTC. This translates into CASSPSGTPYEQYF.